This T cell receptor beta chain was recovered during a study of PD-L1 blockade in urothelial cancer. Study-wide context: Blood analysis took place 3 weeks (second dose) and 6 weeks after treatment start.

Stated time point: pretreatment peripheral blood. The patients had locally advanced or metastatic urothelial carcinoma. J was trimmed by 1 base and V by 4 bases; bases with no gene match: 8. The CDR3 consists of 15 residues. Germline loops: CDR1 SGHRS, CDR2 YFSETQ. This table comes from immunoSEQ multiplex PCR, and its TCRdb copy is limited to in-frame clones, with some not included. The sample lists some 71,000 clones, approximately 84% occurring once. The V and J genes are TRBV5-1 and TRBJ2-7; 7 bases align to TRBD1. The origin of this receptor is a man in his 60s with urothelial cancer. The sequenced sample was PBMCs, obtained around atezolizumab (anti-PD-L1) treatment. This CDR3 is CASSGRPGGSYEQYF. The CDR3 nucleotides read TGCGCCAGCAGCGGCAGGCCAGGGGGTTCCTACGAGCAGTACTTC.